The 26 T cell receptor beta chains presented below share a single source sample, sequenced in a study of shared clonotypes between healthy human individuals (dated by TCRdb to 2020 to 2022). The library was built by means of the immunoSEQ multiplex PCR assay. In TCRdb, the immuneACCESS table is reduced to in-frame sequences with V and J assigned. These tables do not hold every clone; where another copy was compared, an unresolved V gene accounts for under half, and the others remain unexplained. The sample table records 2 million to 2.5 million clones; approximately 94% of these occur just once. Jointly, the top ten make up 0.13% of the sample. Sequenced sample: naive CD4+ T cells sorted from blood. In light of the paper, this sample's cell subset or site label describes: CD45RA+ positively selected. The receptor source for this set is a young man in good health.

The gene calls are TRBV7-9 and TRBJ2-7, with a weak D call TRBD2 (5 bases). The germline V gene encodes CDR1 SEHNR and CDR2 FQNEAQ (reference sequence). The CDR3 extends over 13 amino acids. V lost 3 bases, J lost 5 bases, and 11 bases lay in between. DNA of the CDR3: TGTGCCAGCAGCTTCGTGCTAGCCCACGAGCAGTACTTC. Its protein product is CASSFVLAHEQYF.

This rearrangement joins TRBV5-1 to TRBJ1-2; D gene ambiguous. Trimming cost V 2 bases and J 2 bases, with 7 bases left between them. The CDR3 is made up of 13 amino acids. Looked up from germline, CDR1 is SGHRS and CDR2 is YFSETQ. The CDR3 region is CASSFRWNYGYTF. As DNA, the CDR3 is TGCGCCAGCAGCTTTCGGTGGAACTATGGCTACACCTTC.

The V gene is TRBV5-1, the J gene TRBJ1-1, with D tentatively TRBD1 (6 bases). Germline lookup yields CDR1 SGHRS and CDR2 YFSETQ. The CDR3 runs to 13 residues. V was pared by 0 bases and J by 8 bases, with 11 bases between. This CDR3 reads CASSLDNREEAFF. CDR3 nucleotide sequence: TGCGCCAGCAGCTTGGACAACAGGGAAGAAGCTTTCTTT.

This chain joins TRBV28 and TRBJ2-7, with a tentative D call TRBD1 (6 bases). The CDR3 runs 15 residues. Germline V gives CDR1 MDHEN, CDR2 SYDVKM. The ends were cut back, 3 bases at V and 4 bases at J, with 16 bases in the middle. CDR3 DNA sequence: TGTGCCAGCAGTTTTGGCAGGGGAGTCCCTTACGAGCAGTACTTC. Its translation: CASSFGRGVPYEQYF. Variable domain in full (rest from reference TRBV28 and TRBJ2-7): DVKVTQSSRYLVKRTGEKVFLECVQDMDHENMFWYRQDPGLGLRLIYFSYDVKMKEKGDIPEGYSVSREKKERFSLILESASTNQTSMYLCASSFGRGVPYEQYFGPGTRLTVT.

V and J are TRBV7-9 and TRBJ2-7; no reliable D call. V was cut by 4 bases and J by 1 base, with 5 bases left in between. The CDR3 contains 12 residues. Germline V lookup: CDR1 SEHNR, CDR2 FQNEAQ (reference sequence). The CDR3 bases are TGTGCCAGCAGCTGGGATTCCTACGAGCAGTACTTC. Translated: CASSWDSYEQYF.

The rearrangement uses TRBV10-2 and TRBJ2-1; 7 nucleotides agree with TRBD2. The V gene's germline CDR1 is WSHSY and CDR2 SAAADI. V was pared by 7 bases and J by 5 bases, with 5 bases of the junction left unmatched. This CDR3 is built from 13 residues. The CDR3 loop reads CASTERGDNEQFF. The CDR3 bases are TGCGCCAGCACCGAGCGGGGCGACAATGAGCAGTTCTTC.

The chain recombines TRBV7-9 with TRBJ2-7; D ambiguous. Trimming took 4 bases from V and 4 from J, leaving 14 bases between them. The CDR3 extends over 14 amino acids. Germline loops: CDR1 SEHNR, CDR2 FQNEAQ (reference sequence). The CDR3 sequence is CASSSRSSGYEQYF. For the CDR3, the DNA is TGTGCCAGCAGCTCTAGGTCTTCCGGTTACGAGCAGTACTTC.

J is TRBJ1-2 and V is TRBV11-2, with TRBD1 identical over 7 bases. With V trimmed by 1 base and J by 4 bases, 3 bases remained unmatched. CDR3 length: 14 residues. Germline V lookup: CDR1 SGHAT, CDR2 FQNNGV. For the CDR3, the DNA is TGTGCCAGCAGCTTAGGGGACAGAGCCTATGGCTACACCTTC. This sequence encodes CASSLGDRAYGYTF.

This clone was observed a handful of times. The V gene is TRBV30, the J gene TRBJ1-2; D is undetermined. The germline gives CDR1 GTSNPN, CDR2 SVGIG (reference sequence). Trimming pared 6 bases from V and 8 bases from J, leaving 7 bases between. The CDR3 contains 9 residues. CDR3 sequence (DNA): TGTGCCTGTTTAGAGGGCTACACCTTC. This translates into CACLEGYTF.

The CDR3 here is CSVEDWDRRSYGYTF. CDR3 bases: TGCAGCGTTGAAGATTGGGACAGGAGATCCTATGGCTACACCTTC. The rearrangement links TRBV29-1 to TRBJ1-2, with 8 bases identical to TRBD1. J gave up 4 bases and V 0 bases, and 7 bases lay outside the gene matches. Germline V gene data show CDR1 as SQVTM and CDR2 as ANQGSEA. The CDR3 is 15 amino acids. Full variable domain (remainder filled in from reference TRBV29-1 and TRBJ1-2): SAVISQKPSRDICQRGTSLTIQCQVDSQVTMMFWYRQQPGQSLTLIATANQGSEATYESGFVIDKFPISRPNLTFSTLTVSNMSPEDSSIYLCSVEDWDRRSYGYTFGSGTRLTVV.

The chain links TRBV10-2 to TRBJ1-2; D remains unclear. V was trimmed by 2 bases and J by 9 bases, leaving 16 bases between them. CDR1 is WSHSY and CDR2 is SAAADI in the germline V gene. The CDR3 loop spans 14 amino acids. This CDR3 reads CASSETQPRLSYTF. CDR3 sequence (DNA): TGCGCCAGCAGTGAGACACAACCCCGACTTAGCTACACCTTC.

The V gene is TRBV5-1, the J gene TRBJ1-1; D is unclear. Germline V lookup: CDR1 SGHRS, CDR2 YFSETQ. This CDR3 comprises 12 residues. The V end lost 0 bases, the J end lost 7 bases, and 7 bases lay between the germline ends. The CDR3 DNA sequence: TGCGCCAGCAGCTTGGAGTTAGGTGAAGCTTTCTTT. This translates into CASSLELGEAFF.

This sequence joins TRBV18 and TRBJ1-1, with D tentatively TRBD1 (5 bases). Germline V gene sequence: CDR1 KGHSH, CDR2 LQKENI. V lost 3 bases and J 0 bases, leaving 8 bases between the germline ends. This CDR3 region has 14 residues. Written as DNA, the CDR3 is TGTGCCAGCTCACCGACGACAGTGAACACTGAAGCTTTCTTT. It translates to CASSPTTVNTEAFF.

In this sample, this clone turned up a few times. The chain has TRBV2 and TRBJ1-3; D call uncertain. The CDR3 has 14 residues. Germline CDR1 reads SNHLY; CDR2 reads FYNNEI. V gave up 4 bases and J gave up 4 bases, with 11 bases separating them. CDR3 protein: CASSGLTQGNTIYF. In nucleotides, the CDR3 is TGTGCCAGCAGTGGACTGACACAGGGAAACACCATATATTTT.

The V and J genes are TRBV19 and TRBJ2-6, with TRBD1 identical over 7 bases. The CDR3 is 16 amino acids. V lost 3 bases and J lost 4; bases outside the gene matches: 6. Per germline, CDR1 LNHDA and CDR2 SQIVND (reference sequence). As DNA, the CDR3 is TGTGCCAGTAGTATTTGGACAGGAACCGGGGCCAACGTCCTGACTTTC. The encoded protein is CASSIWTGTGANVLTF.

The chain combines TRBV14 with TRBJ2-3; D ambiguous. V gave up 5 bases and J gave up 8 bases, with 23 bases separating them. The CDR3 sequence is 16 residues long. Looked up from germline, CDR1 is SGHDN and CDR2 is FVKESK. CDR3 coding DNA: TGTGCCAGCAGCTCGCCCACTTTGATCCTCGACACTACGCAGTATTTT. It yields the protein CASSSPTLILDTTQYF.

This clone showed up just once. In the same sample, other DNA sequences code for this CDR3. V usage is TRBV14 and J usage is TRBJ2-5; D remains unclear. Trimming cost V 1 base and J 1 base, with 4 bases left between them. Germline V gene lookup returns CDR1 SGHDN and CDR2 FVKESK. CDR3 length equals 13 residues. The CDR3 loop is CASSQGLQETQYF. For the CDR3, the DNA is TGTGCCAGCAGCCAAGGACTCCAAGAGACCCAGTACTTC. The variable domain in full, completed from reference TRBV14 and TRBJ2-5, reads EAGVTQFPSHSVIEKGQTVTLRCDPISGHDNLYWYRRVMGKEIKFLLHFVKESKQDESGMPNNRFLAERTGGTYSTLKVQPAELEDSGVYFCASSQGLQETQYFGPGTRLLVL.

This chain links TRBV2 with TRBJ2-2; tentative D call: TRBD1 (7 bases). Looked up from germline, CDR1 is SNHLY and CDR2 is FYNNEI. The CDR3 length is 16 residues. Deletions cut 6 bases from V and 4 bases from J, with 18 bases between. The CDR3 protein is CASSRGANRGTGELFF. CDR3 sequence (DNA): TGTGCCAGCAGCCGCGGGGCGAACAGGGGCACCGGGGAGCTGTTTTTT.

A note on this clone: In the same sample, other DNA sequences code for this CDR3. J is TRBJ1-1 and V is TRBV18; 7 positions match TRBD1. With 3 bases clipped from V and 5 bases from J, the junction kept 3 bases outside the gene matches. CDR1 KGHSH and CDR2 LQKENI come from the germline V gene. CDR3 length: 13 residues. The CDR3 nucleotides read TGTGCCAGCTCACCCAGGGGGGAAACTGAAGCTTTCTTT. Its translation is CASSPRGETEAFF. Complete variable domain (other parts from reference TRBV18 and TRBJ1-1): NAGVMQNPRHLVRRRGQEARLRCSPMKGHSHVYWYRQLPEEGLKFMVYLQKENIIDESGMPKERFSAEFPKEGPSILRIQQVVRGDSAAYFCASSPRGETEAFFGQGTRLTVV.

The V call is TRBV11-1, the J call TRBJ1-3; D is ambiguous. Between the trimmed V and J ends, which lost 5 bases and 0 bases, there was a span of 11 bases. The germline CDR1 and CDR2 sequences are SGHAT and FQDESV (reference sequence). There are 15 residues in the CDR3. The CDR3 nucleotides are TGTGCCAGCAGCGCGGACCGGAGCTCTGGAAACACCATATATTTT. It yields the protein CASSADRSSGNTIYF.

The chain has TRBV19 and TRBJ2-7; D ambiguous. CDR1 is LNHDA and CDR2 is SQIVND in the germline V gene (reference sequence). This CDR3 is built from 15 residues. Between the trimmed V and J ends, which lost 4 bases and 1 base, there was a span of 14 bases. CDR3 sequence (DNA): TGTGCCAGTAGTAGCAGGCGAACGACGTCCTACGAGCAGTACTTC. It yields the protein CASSSRRTTSYEQYF.

The DNA of the CDR3 is TGTGCCAGCCTTCGACAAGCCGTGAACACTGAAGCTTTCTTT. Its translation is CASLRQAVNTEAFF. The chain combines TRBV2 with TRBJ1-1, with D hard to call. The ends were cut back, 8 bases at V and 0 bases at J, with 13 bases in the middle. Germline CDR1 reads SNHLY; CDR2 reads FYNNEI. The CDR3 is 14 residues long. The whole variable domain, remainder taken from reference TRBV2 and TRBJ1-1, is EPEVTQTPSHQVTQMGQEVILRCVPISNHLYFYWYRQILGQKVEFLVSFYNNEISEKSEIFDDQFSVERPDGSNFTLKIRSTKLEDSAMYFCASLRQAVNTEAFFGQGTRLTVV.

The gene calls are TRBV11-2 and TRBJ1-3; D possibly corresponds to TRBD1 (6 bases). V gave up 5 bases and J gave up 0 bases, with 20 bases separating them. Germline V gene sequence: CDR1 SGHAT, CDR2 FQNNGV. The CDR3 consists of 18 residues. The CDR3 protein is CASSTTDRGLYSGNTIYF. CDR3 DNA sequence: TGTGCCAGCAGCACCACGGACAGAGGGCTTTACTCTGGAAACACCATATATTTT.

CDR3 nucleotide sequence: TGTGCCAGCAGCCCTAGCGGGGTCTCCTACGAGCAGTACTTC. Protein: CASSPSGVSYEQYF. The chain recombines TRBV7-3 with TRBJ2-7; TRBD2 aligns across 9 bases. Trimming cost V 5 bases and J 0 bases; bases outside gene matches: 2. The CDR3 has 14 residues. Looked up from germline, CDR1 is SGHTA and CDR2 is FQGTGA. Using reference TRBV7-3 and TRBJ2-7 for the parts outside the CDR3, the full variable domain is GAGVSQTPSNKVTEKGKYVELRCDPISGHTALYWYRQSLGQGPEFLIYFQGTGAADDSGLPNDRFFAVRPEGSVSTLKIQRTERGDSAVYLCASSPSGVSYEQYFGPGTRLTVT.

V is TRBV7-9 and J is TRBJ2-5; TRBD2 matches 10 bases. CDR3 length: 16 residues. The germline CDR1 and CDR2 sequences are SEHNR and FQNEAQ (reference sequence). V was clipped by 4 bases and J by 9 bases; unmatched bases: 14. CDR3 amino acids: CASSYEAGLAVDPQYF. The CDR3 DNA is TGTGCCAGCAGCTACGAAGCCGGACTAGCGGTTGATCCCCAGTACTTC.

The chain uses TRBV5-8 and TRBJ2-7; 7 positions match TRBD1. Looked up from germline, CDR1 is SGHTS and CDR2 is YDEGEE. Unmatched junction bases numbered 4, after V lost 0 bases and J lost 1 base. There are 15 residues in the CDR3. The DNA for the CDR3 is TGTGCCAGCAGCTTGGAAGGGGGCGCTTCCTACGAGCAGTACTTC. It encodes CASSLEGGASYEQYF. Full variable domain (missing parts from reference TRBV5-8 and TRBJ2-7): EAGVTQSPTHLIKTRGQQATLRCSPISGHTSVYWYQQALGLGLQFLLWYDEGEERNRGNFPPRFSGRQFPNYSSELNVNALELEDSALYLCASSLEGGASYEQYFGPGTRLTVT.